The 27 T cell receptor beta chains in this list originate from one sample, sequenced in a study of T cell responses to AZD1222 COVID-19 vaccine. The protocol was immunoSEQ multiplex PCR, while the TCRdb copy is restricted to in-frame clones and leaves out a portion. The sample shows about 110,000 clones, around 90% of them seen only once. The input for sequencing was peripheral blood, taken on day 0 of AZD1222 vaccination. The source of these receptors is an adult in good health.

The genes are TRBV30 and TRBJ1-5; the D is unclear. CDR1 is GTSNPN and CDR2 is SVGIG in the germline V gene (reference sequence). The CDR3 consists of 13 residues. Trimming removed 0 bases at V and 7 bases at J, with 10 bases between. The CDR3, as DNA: TGTGCCTGGAGTGTAGGCAGGCAACAGCCCCAGCATTTT. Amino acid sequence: CAWSVGRQQPQHF.

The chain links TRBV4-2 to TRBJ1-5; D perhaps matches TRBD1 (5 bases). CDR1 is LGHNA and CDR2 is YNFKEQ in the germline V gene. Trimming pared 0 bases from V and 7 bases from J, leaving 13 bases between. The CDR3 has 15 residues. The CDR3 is CASSQEGRGNQPQHF. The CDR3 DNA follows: TGTGCCAGCAGCCAAGAAGGTCGGGGGAACCAGCCCCAGCATTTT.

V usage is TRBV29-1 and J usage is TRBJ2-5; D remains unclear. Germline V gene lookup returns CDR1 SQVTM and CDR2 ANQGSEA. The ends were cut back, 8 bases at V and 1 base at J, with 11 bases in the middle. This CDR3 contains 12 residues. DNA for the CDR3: TGCAGCACCCGGACGTCCCAAGAGACCCAGTACTTC. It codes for CSTRTSQETQYF. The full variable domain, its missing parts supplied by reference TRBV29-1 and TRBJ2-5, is SAVISQKPSRDICQRGTSLTIQCQVDSQVTMMFWYRQQPGQSLTLIATANQGSEATYESGFVIDKFPISRPNLTFSTLTVSNMSPEDSSIYLCSTRTSQETQYFGPGTRLLVL.

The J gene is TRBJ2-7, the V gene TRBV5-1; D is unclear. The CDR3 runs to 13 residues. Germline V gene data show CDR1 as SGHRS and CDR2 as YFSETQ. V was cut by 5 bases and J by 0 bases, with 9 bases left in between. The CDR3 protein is CASRPDGSYEQYF. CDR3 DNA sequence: TGCGCCAGCAGACCGGACGGCTCCTACGAGCAGTACTTC. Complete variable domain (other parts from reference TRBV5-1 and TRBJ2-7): KAGVTQTPRYLIKTRGQQVTLSCSPISGHRSVSWYQQTPGQGLQFLFEYFSETQRNKGNFPGRFSGRQFSNSRSEMNVSTLELGDSALYLCASRPDGSYEQYFGPGTRLTVT.

CDR3 loop: CASSPPRGGPSTDTQYF. CDR3 sequence (DNA): TGTGCCAGCTCACCACCCCGGGGGGGCCCCAGCACAGATACGCAGTATTTT. The chain couples TRBV18 to TRBJ2-3; 8 nucleotides line up with TRBD2. The CDR3 consists of 17 residues. J was trimmed by 0 bases and V by 0 bases; bases with no gene match: 5. The V gene's germline CDR1 is KGHSH and CDR2 LQKENI. Full variable domain (missing parts from reference TRBV18 and TRBJ2-3): NAGVMQNPRHLVRRRGQEARLRCSPMKGHSHVYWYRQLPEEGLKFMVYLQKENIIDESGMPKERFSAEFPKEGPSILRIQQVVRGDSAAYFCASSPPRGGPSTDTQYFGPGTRLTVL.

The chain's CDR3 is CASGLVQGTQETQYF. CDR3 nucleotide sequence: TGTGCTAGTGGTTTGGTACAGGGCACCCAAGAGACCCAGTACTTC. The J gene is TRBJ2-5, the V gene TRBV12-5, with a weak D call TRBD1 (6 bases). Germline V CDR1 and CDR2: LGHNT, FRNRAP. Trimming cost V 0 bases and J 1 base, with 9 bases left between them. The length of the CDR3 is 15 residues.

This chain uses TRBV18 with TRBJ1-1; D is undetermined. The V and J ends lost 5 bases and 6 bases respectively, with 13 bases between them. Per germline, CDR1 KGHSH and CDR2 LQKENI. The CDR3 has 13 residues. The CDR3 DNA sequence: TGTGCCAGCTCAGCCCGGGCAGACGCTGAAGCTTTCTTT. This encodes CASSARADAEAFF.

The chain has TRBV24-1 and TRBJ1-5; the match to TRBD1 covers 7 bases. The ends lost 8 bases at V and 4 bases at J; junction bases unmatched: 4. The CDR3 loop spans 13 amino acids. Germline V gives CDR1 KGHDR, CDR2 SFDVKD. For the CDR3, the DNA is TGTGCCACCACAGGGGGTGCAAATCAGCCCCAGCATTTT. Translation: CATTGGANQPQHF.

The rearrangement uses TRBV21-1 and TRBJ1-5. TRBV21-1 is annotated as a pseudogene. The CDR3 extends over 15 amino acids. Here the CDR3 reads CASSKGWGARQPQHF. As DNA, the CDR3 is TGTGCCAGCAGCAAAGGATGGGGGGCAAGACAGCCCCAGCATTTT.

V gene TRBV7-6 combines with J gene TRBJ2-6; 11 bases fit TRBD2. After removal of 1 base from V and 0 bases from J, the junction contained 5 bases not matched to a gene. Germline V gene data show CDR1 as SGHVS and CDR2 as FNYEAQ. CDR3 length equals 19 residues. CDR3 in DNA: TGTGCCAGCAGCTTAGAACTAGCGGGGGTCCCCTCTGGGGCCAACGTCCTGACTTTC. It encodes CASSLELAGVPSGANVLTF. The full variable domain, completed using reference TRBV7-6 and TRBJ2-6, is GAGVSQSPRYKVTKRGQDVALRCDPISGHVSLYWYRQALGQGPEFLTYFNYEAQQDKSGLPNDRFSAERPEGSISTLTIQRTEQRDSAMYRCASSLELAGVPSGANVLTFGAGSRLTVL.

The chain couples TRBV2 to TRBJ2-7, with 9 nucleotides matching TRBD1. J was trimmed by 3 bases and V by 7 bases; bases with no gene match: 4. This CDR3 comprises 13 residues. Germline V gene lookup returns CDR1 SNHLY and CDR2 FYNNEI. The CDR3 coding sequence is TGTGCCAGCAAACCGGGACAGGGCTACGAGCAGTACTTC. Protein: CASKPGQGYEQYF.

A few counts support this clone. For the CDR3, the DNA is TGTGCCAGCAGCTTACAGTCCGGGGAGCTGTTTTTT. Protein product: CASSLQSGELFF. The chain employs TRBV7-9 and TRBJ2-2; no definite D call. The CDR3 has 12 residues. V was shortened by 2 bases and J by 6 bases, with 4 bases between the two germline ends. Germline CDR1 reads SEHNR; CDR2 reads FQNEAQ (reference sequence).

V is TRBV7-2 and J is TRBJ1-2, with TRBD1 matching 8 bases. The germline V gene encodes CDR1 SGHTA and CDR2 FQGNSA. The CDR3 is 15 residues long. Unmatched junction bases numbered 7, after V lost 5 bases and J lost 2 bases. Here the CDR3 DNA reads TGTGCCAGCAGCCCTCATCGGACAGGGAACTATGGCTACACCTTC. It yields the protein CASSPHRTGNYGYTF.

In nucleotides, the CDR3 is TGTGCCAGCTCACCTCGCTTTTCCGGGACTAGGTTCATCCGAAGCTCCTACGAGCAGTACTTC. Translated: CASSPRFSGTRFIRSSYEQYF. The chain uses TRBV18 and TRBJ2-7; TRBD2 agrees at 8 bases. From germline, CDR1 is KGHSH and CDR2 LQKENI. Unmatched junction bases numbered 22, after V lost 3 bases and J lost 0 bases. The CDR3 extends over 21 amino acids.

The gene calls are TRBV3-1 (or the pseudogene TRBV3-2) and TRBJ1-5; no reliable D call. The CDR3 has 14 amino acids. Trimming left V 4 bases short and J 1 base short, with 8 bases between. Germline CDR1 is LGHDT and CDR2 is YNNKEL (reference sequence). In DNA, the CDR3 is TGTGCCAGCAGCCCGACCGTAAGCAATCAGCCCCAGCATTTT. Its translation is CASSPTVSNQPQHF.

The CDR3 is CASTWTSGRTDTQYF. The CDR3 bases are TGTGCCAGTACCTGGACTAGCGGACGCACAGATACGCAGTATTTT. This chain joins TRBV19 and TRBJ2-3; 10 bases agree with TRBD2. Germline trimming cut 7 bases from V and 1 base from J; bases unmatched to any gene: 5. The CDR3 covers 15 residues. The germline V gene has CDR1 LNHDA and CDR2 SQIVND (reference sequence). The full variable domain, its missing parts supplied by reference TRBV19 and TRBJ2-3, is DGGITQSPKYLFRKEGQNVTLSCEQNLNHDAMYWYRQDPGQGLRLIYYSQIVNDFQKGDIAEGYSVSREKKESFPLTVTSAQKNPTAFYLCASTWTSGRTDTQYFGPGTRLTVL.

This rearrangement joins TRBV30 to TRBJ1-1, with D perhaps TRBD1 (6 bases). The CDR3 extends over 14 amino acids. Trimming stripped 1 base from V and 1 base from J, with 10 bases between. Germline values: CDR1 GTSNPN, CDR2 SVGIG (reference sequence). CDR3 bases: TGTGCCTGGAGTGGATGGACAGCGAACACTGAAGCTTTCTTT. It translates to CAWSGWTANTEAFF.

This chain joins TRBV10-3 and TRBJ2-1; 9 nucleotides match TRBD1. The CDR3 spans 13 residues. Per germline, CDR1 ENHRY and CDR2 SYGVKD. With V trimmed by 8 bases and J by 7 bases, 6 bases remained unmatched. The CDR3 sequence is CAISRDRDNEQFF. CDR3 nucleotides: TGTGCCATCTCCCGGGACAGGGATAATGAGCAGTTCTTC.

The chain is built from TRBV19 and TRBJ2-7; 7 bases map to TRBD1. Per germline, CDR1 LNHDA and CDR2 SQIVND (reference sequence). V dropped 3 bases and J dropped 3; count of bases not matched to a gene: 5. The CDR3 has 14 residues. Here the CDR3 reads CASSMRGQNYEQYF. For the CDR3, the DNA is TGTGCCAGTAGTATGAGGGGACAGAACTACGAGCAGTACTTC. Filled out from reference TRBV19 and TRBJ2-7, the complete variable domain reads DGGITQSPKYLFRKEGQNVTLSCEQNLNHDAMYWYRQDPGQGLRLIYYSQIVNDFQKGDIAEGYSVSREKKESFPLTVTSAQKNPTAFYLCASSMRGQNYEQYFGPGTRLTVT.

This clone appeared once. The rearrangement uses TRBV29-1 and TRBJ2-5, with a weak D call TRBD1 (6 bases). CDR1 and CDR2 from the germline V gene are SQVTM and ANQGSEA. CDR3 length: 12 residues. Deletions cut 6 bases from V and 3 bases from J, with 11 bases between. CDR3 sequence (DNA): TGCAGCGTATCCTCAGGGGAAGAGACCCAGTACTTC. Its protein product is CSVSSGEETQYF.

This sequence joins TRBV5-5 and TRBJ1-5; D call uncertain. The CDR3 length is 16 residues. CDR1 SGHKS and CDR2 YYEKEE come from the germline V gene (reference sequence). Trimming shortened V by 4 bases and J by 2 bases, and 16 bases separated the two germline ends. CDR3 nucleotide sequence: TGTGCCAGCAGCCATCCGACATGGGGTGGCAATCAGCCCCAGCATTTT. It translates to CASSHPTWGGNQPQHF.

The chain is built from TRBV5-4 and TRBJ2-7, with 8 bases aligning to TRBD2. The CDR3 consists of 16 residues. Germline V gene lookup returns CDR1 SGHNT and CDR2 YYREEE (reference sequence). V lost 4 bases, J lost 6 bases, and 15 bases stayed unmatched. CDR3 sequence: CASSPIVSGTEVEQYF. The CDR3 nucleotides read TGTGCCAGCAGCCCCATTGTTAGCGGGACCGAGGTCGAGCAGTACTTC.

The DNA for the CDR3 is TGTGCTAGTGGTGCCACAGGGAAATCCACAGATACGCAGTATTTT. Amino acids: CASGATGKSTDTQYF. V gene TRBV12-5 combines with J gene TRBJ2-3, with D possibly TRBD1 on 6 matching bases. Germline lookup yields CDR1 LGHNT and CDR2 FRNRAP. This CDR3 comprises 15 residues. The ends were cut back, 5 bases at V and 2 bases at J, with 14 bases in the middle. The whole variable domain, remainder taken from reference TRBV12-5 and TRBJ2-3, is DARVTQTPRHKVTEMGQEVTMRCQPILGHNTVFWYRQTMMQGLELLAYFRNRAPLDDSGMPKDRFSAEMPDATLATLKIQPSEPRDSAVYFCASGATGKSTDTQYFGPGTRLTVL.

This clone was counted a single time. The CDR3 DNA reads as TGTGCCAGCAGCTTAAGGGACAGGGTTGGTCAGCCCCAGCATTTT. Translating it yields CASSLRDRVGQPQHF. V and J are TRBV7-6 and TRBJ1-5; 9 bases are shared with TRBD1. V lost 2 bases to trimming and J lost 6 bases; unmatched junction nucleotides: 5. The CDR3 totals 15 residues. Per germline, CDR1 SGHVS and CDR2 FNYEAQ.

CDR3 coding DNA: TGTGCCAGCAAGGGTCCTAACTATGGCTACACCTTC. Translated, it gives CASKGPNYGYTF. This chain joins TRBV2 and TRBJ1-2; no reliable D call. With 7 bases removed from V and 0 bases from J, the gap between germline ends came to 6 bases. CDR1 is SNHLY and CDR2 is FYNNEI in the germline V gene. The CDR3 length is 12 residues.

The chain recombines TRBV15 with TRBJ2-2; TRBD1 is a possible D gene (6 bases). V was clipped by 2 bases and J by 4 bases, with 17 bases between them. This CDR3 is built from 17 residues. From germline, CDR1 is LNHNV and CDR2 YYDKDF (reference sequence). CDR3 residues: CATSRNYRAPSTGELFF. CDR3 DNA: TGTGCCACCAGCAGAAACTACAGGGCTCCGAGCACCGGGGAGCTGTTTTTT.

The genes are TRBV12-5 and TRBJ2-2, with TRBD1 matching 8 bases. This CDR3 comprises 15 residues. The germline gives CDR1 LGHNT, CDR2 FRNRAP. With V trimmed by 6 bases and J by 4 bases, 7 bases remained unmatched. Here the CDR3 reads CASGRQGIGTGELFF. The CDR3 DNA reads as TGTGCTAGTGGACGACAGGGGATCGGCACCGGGGAGCTGTTTTTT.